Below are 12 T cell receptor beta chains sequenced from a single sample in a study of PD-1 blockade in classical Hodgkin lymphoma. All patients experienced relapse after autologous stem cell transplantation, and brentuximab vedotin exposure was variable. Measured with immunoSEQ multiplex PCR; TCRdb has only the in-frame clones, and not every one. The table has 89,000 or so clones, around 90% seen once. This sample comprised peripheral blood mononuclear cells (PBMCs), obtained before the second cycle of nivolumab. Receptor source: a human donor with classical Hodgkin lymphoma.

The sample holds a few counts of this clone. The chain employs TRBV5-1 and TRBJ2-1, with D possibly matching TRBD2 (6 bases). Germline CDR1 SGHRS, CDR2 YFSETQ. V was pared by 3 bases and J by 8 bases, with 21 bases between. The CDR3 has 16 amino acids. CDR3 coding DNA: TGCGCCAGCAGCTCGGGCCGGGACTTCCCATACGATGAGCAGTTCTTC. This sequence encodes CASSSGRDFPYDEQFF.

The chain has TRBV29-1 and TRBJ2-7; 10 bases are a match to TRBD1. J gave up 2 bases and V 3 bases, and 7 bases lay outside the gene matches. CDR3 length equals 15 residues. CDR1 is SQVTM, CDR2 ANQGSEA, per germline. As DNA, the CDR3 is TGCAGCGTTGAGTTGGGACAGGGGCTACCCTACGAGCAGTACTTC. As protein: CSVELGQGLPYEQYF.

Notes on this clone: In the same sample, other DNA sequences code for this CDR3. This chain links TRBV9 with TRBJ2-7; D gene unclear. Germline V gives CDR1 SGDLS, CDR2 YYNGEE. CDR3 size: 13 residues. V was trimmed by 0 bases and J by 2 bases, leaving 6 bases between them. The CDR3 region has the DNA TGTGCCAGCAGCGTAGGTCCAGCCTACGAGCAGTACTTC. This translates into CASSVGPAYEQYF.

This clone came up once. V usage is TRBV11-2 and J usage is TRBJ2-3; possible D gene TRBD2, 5 bases. The V and J ends lost 5 bases and 3 bases respectively, with 24 bases between them. CDR3 length: 18 residues. CDR1 is SGHAT and CDR2 is FQNNGV in the germline V gene. This chain's CDR3 is CASSSAATGISATDTQYF. The CDR3 region has the DNA TGTGCCAGCAGCAGCGCGGCGACCGGGATCTCTGCGACAGATACGCAGTATTTT.

The chain employs TRBV4-2 and TRBJ1-3, with 8 nucleotides matching TRBD1. V dropped 0 bases and J dropped 0; count of bases not matched to a gene: 13. Germline loops: CDR1 LGHNA, CDR2 YNFKEQ. CDR3 size: 20 residues. CDR3 loop: CASSQDLGQASLSSGNTIYF. CDR3 bases: TGTGCCAGCAGCCAAGATTTGGGACAGGCCTCCCTCAGCTCTGGAAACACCATATATTTT.

This chain connects TRBV28 to TRBJ1-3, with D unresolved. Per the germline V gene, CDR1 is MDHEN and CDR2 is SYDVKM. Trimming removed 7 bases from V and 3 bases from J, with 13 bases in between. This CDR3 is built from 14 residues. The CDR3 coding sequence is TGTGCCAGCAAAACGCCTCGAGGTGGAAACACCATATATTTT. Translated: CASKTPRGGNTIYF.

The rearrangement links TRBV6-1 to TRBJ2-7; D gene unclear. The CDR3 runs to 14 residues. CDR1 and CDR2 from the germline V gene are MNHNS and SASEGT. V lost 5 bases and J lost 3, with 14 bases in between. In nucleotides, the CDR3 is TGTGCCAGCAGTCCCCACGGACCGCTCTACGAGCAGTACTTC. Translation: CASSPHGPLYEQYF.

In this sample, this clone turned up once. The rearrangement joins TRBV1 to TRBJ2-7; the D call of TRBD2 is as the table states it, not checked on the DNA. TRBV1 is listed as a pseudogene. The CDR3 spans 16 residues. CDR3 nucleotides: TGCACCAGCAGCCAAGATAGAGACTGTGGAGTCTGCGAGCAGTACTTC. Protein: CTSSQDRDCGVCEQYF.

The rearrangement links TRBV20-1 to TRBJ2-5; no clear D gene. The end of the DNA is better explained by TRBJ2-7, so the J call may be wrong. The CDR3 has 11 residues. The germline V gene has CDR1 DFQATT and CDR2 SNEGSKA (reference sequence). The CDR3 sequence is CSATELVEQYF. The CDR3 nucleotides are TGCAGTGCTACGGAGTTAGTCGAGCAGTACTTC.

The chain carries TRBV19 and TRBJ2-2; perhaps TRBD1 as D (5 bases). Looked up from germline, CDR1 is LNHDA and CDR2 is SQIVND (reference sequence). V was trimmed by 5 bases and J by 5 bases, leaving 15 bases between them. The CDR3 is 15 amino acids. The CDR3 DNA reads as TGTGCCAGTAGTTCAAAGGGGCTAAGTACCGGGGAGCTGTTTTTT. It translates to CASSSKGLSTGELFF.

The chain has TRBV10-1 and TRBJ1-1; possibly TRBD1 for D (6 bases). Trimming took off 4 bases at V and 4 bases at J, with 13 bases between the two ends. The CDR3 sequence is 14 residues long. Germline CDR1 WNHNN, CDR2 SYGVQD (reference sequence). The CDR3 reads CASSGQGSGTEAFF. CDR3 in DNA: TGCGCCAGCAGTGGTCAGGGGTCGGGCACTGAAGCTTTCTTT.

The V call is TRBV9, the J call TRBJ1-3, with D uncertain. Trimming pared 6 bases from V and 4 bases from J, leaving 8 bases between. Germline lookup yields CDR1 SGDLS and CDR2 YYNGEE. CDR3 length equals 12 residues. CDR3 DNA sequence: TGTGCCAGCACCCTATCCGGAAACACCATATATTTT. Translation: CASTLSGNTIYF. The whole variable domain, filled in from reference TRBV9 and TRBJ1-3, reads DSGVTQTPKHLITATGQRVTLRCSPRSGDLSVYWYQQSLDQGLQFLIQYYNGEERAKGNILERFSAQQFPDLHSELNLSSLELGDSALYFCASTLSGNTIYFGEGSWLTVV.